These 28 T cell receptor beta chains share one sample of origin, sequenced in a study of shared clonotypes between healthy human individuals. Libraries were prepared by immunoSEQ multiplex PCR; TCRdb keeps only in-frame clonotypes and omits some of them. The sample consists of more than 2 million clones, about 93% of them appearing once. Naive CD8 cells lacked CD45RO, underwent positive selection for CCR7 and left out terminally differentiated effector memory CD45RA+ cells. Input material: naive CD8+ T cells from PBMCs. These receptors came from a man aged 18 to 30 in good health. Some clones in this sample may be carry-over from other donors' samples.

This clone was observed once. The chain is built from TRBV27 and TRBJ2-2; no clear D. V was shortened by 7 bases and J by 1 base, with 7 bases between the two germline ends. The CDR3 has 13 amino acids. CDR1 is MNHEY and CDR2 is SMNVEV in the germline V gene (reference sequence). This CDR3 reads CASMYRNTGELFF. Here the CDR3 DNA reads TGTGCCAGCATGTATCGGAACACCGGGGAGCTGTTTTTT.

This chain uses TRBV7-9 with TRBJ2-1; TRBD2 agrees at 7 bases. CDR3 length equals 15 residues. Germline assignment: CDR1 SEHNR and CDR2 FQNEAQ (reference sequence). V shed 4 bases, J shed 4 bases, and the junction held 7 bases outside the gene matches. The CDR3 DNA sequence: TGTGCCAGCAGCTCGCCTAGCGGAACGTACAATGAGCAGTTCTTC. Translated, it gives CASSSPSGTYNEQFF.

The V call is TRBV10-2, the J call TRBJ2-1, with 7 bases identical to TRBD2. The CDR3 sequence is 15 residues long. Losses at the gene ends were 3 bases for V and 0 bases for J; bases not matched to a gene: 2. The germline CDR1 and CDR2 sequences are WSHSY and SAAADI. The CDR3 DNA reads TGCGCCAGCAGTGAAGCTAGCGGCTCCTACAATGAGCAGTTCTTC. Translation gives CASSEASGSYNEQFF.

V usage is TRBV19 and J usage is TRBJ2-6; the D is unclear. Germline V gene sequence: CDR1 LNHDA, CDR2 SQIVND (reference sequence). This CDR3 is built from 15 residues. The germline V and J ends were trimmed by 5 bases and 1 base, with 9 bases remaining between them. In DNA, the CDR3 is TGTGCCAGTAGTCTCGGAGTATCTGGGGCCAACGTCCTGACTTTC. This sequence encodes CASSLGVSGANVLTF. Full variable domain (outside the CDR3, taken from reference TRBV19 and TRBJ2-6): DGGITQSPKYLFRKEGQNVTLSCEQNLNHDAMYWYRQDPGQGLRLIYYSQIVNDFQKGDIAEGYSVSREKKESFPLTVTSAQKNPTAFYLCASSLGVSGANVLTFGAGSRLTVL.

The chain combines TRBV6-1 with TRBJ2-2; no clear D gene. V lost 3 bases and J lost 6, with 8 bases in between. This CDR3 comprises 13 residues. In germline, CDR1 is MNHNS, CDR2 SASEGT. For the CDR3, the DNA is TGTGCCAGCAGTGAGCTGAATCCCGGGGAGCTGTTTTTT. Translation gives CASSELNPGELFF.

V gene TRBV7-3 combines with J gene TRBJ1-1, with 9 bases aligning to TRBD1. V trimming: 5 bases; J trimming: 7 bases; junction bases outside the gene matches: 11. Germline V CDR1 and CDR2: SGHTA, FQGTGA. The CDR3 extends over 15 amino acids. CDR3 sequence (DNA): TGTGCCAGCAGCCTCACGCGGACAGGGGAGGGTGAAGCTTTCTTT. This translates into CASSLTRTGEGEAFF. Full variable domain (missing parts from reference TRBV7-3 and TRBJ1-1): GAGVSQTPSNKVTEKGKYVELRCDPISGHTALYWYRQSLGQGPEFLIYFQGTGAADDSGLPNDRFFAVRPEGSVSTLKIQRTERGDSAVYLCASSLTRTGEGEAFFGQGTRLTVV.

The CDR3 nucleotides are TGCGCCAGCAGCTGGACGCAGGTTGACTATGGAAACACCATATATTTT. Protein: CASSWTQVDYGNTIYF. V gene TRBV5-1 combines with J gene TRBJ1-3; D not resolved. V lost 3 bases and J 3 bases, leaving 16 bases between the germline ends. This CDR3 spans 16 amino acids. CDR1 and CDR2 from the germline V gene are SGHRS and YFSETQ.

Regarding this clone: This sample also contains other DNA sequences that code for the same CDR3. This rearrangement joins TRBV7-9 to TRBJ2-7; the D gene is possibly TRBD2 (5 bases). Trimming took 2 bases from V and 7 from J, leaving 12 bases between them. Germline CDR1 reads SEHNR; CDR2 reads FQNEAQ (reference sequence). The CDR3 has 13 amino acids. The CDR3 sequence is CASSLSLRGEQYF. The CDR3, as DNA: TGTGCCAGCAGCTTAAGCCTCCGAGGGGAGCAGTACTTC.

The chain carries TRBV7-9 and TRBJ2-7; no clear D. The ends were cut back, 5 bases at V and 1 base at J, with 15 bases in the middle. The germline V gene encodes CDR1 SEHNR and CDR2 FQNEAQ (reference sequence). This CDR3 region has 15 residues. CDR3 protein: CASSPPGWGSYEQYF. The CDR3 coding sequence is TGTGCCAGCAGCCCCCCCGGGTGGGGATCCTACGAGCAGTACTTC.

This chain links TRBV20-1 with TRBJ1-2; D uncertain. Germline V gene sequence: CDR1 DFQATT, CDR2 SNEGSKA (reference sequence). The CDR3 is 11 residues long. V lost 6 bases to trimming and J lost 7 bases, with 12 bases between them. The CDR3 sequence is CSAPVVGGYTF. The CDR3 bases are TGCAGTGCCCCCGTCGTCGGTGGCTACACCTTC.

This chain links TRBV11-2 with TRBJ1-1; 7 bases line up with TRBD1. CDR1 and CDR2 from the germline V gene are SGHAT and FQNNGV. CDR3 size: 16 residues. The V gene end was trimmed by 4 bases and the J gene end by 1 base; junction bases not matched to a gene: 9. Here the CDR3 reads CASSSRQGPTNTEAFF. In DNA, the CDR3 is TGTGCCAGCAGCTCAAGACAGGGTCCTACGAACACTGAAGCTTTCTTT.

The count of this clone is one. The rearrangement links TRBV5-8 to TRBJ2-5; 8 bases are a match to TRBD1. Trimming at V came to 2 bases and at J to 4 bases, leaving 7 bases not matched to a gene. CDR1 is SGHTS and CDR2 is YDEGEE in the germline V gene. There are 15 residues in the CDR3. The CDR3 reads CASSFPTGGRETQYF. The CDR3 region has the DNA TGTGCCAGCAGCTTCCCCACAGGGGGTCGAGAGACCCAGTACTTC.

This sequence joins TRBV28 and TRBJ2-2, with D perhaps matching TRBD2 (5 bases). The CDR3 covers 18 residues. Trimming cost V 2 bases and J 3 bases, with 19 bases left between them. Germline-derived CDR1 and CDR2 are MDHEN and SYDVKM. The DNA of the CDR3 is TGTGCCAGCAGTTTAGTATTCGGGGAAGGCCCGGACACCGGGGAGCTGTTTTTT. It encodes CASSLVFGEGPDTGELFF.

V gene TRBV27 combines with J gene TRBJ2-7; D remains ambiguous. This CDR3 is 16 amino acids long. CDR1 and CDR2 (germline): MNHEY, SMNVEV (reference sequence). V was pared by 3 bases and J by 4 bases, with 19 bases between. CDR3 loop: CASSLDSVRTPYEQYF. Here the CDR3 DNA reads TGTGCCAGCAGTTTGGATAGTGTTAGGACCCCGTACGAGCAGTACTTC.

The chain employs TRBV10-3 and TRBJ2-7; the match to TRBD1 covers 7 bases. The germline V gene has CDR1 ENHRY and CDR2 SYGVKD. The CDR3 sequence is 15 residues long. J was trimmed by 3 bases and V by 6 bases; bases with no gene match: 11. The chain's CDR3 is CAISPDRPGLYEQYF. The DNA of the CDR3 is TGTGCCATCAGCCCGGACAGGCCTGGGCTCTACGAGCAGTACTTC.

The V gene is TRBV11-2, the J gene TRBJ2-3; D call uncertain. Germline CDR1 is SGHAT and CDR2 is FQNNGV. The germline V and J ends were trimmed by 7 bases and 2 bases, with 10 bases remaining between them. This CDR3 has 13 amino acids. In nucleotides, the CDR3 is TGTGCCAGCATGACTGAGAACACAGATACGCAGTATTTT. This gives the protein CASMTENTDTQYF. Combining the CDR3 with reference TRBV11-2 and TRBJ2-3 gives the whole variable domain EAGVAQSPRYKIIEKRQSVAFWCNPISGHATLYWYQQILGQGPKLLIQFQNNGVVDDSQLPKDRFSAERLKGVDSTLKIQPAKLEDSAVYLCASMTENTDTQYFGPGTRLTVL.

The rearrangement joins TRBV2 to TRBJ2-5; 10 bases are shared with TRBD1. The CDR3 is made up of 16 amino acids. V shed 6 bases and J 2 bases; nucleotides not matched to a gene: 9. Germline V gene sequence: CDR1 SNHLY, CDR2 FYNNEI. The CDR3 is CASRDPGQGGQETQYF. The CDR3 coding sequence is TGTGCCAGCAGAGACCCTGGACAGGGGGGACAAGAGACCCAGTACTTC. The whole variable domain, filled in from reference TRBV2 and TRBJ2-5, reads EPEVTQTPSHQVTQMGQEVILRCVPISNHLYFYWYRQILGQKVEFLVSFYNNEISEKSEIFDDQFSVERPDGSNFTLKIRSTKLEDSAMYFCASRDPGQGGQETQYFGPGTRLLVL.

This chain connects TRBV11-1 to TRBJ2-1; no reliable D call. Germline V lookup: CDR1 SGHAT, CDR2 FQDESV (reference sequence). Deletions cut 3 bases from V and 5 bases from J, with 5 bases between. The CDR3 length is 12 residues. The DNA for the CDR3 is TGTGCCAGCAGCTTTACCCACAATGAGCAGTTCTTC. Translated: CASSFTHNEQFF. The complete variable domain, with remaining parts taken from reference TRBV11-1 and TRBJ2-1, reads EAEVAQSPRYKITEKSQAVAFWCDPISGHATLYWYRQILGQGPELLVQFQDESVVDDSQLPKDRFSAERLKGVDSTLKIQPAELGDSAMYLCASSFTHNEQFFGPGTRLTVL.

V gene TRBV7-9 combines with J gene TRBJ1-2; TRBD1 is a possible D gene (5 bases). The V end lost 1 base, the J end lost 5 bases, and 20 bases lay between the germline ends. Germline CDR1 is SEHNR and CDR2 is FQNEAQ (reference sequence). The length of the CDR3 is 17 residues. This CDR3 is CASSLGQGTPTSYGYTF. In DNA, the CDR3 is TGTGCCAGCAGCTTAGGCCAGGGTACTCCCACCTCTTATGGCTACACCTTC.

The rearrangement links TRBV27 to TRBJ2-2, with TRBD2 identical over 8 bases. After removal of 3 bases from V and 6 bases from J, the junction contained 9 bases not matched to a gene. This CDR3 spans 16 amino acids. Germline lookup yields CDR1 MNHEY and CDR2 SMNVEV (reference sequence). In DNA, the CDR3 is TGTGCCAGCAGTTTGGAATTCGGCGGGAGGTCCGGGGAGCTGTTTTTT. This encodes CASSLEFGGRSGELFF.

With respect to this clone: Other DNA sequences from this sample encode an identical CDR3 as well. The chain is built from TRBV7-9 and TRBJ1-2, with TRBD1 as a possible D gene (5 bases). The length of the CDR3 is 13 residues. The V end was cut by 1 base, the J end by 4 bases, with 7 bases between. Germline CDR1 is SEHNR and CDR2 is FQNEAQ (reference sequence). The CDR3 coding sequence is TGTGCCAGCAGCTTAGGCACAGGCTATGGCTACACCTTC. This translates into CASSLGTGYGYTF.

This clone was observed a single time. The CDR3: CASSPGTSGAQETQYF. The CDR3 DNA reads as TGTGCCAGCAGTCCGGGGACTAGCGGGGCTCAAGAGACCCAGTACTTC. V and J are TRBV27 and TRBJ2-5; 13 nucleotides align to TRBD2. Trimming at V came to 5 bases and at J to 2 bases, leaving 5 bases not matched to a gene. CDR1 and CDR2 from the germline V gene are MNHEY and SMNVEV (reference sequence). There are 16 residues in the CDR3.

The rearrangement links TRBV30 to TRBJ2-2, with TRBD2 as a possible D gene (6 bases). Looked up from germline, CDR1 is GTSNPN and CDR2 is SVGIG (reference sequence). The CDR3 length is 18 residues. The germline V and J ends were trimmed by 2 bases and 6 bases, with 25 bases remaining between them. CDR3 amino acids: CAWSFREPINEDPGELFF. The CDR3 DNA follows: TGTGCCTGGAGTTTCCGGGAGCCGATCAACGAGGACCCCGGGGAGCTGTTTTTT.

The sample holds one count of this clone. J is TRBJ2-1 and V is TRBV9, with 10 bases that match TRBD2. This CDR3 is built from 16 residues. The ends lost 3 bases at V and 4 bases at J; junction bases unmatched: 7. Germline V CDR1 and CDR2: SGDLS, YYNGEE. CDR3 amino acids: CASSAKLAGPYNEQFF. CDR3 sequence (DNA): TGTGCCAGCAGCGCCAAACTAGCGGGGCCTTACAATGAGCAGTTCTTC. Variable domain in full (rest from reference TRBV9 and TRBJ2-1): DSGVTQTPKHLITATGQRVTLRCSPRSGDLSVYWYQQSLDQGLQFLIQYYNGEERAKGNILERFSAQQFPDLHSELNLSSLELGDSALYFCASSAKLAGPYNEQFFGPGTRLTVL.

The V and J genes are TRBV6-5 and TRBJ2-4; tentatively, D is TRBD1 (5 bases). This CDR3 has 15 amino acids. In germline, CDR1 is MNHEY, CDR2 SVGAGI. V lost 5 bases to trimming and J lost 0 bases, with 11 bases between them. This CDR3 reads CASSPDSLAKNIQYF. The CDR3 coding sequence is TGTGCCAGCAGTCCCGACAGCCTAGCCAAAAACATTCAGTACTTC.

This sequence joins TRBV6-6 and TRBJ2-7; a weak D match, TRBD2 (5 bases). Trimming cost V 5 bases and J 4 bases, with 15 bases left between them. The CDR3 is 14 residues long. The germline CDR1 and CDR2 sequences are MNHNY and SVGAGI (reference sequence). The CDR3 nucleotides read TGTGCCAGCAGTGCGGAGGATTTCGGGTACGAGCAGTACTTC. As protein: CASSAEDFGYEQYF.

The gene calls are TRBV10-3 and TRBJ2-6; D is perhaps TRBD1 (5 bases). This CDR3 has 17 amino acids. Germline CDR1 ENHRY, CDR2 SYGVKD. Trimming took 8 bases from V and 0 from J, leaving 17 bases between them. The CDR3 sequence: CAIGRHDSRSGANVLTF. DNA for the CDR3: TGTGCCATCGGGCGGCACGACAGCCGCTCTGGGGCCAACGTCCTGACTTTC.

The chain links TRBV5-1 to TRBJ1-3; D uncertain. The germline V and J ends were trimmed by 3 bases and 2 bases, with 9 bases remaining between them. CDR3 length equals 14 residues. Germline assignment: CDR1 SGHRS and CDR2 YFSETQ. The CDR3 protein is CASSSVPPGNTIYF. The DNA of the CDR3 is TGCGCCAGCAGCTCCGTTCCGCCTGGAAACACCATATATTTT.